These 11 T cell receptor beta chains were all obtained from the same sample, sequenced in a study of shared clonotypes between healthy human individuals. Libraries were prepared by immunoSEQ multiplex PCR; TCRdb keeps only in-frame clonotypes and omits some of them. The table records approximately 110,000 clones, less than 80% of them present only once. Source material: memory CD8+ T cells sorted from blood. Subset here: CD45RO+ cells pooled with CCR7-negative TemRA cells. These TCRs come from a woman aged 25 to 39 in good health.

This rearrangement joins TRBV5-1 to TRBJ2-1; D ambiguous. The CDR3 loop spans 15 amino acids. Trimming shortened V by 7 bases and J by 0 bases, and 14 bases separated the two germline ends. Germline V gives CDR1 SGHRS, CDR2 YFSETQ. CDR3 sequence reads: CASPLWPTSYNEQFF. CDR3 sequence (DNA): TGCGCCAGCCCTTTATGGCCGACCTCCTACAATGAGCAGTTCTTC.

The chain recombines TRBV23-1 with TRBJ1-5; D remains ambiguous. TRBV23-1 is known as an ORF, though its function is uncertain. Trimming stripped 0 bases from V and 7 bases from J, with 16 bases between. The CDR3 runs 16 residues. The CDR3 coding sequence is TGCGCCAGCAGTCAATCTCGGGTAGGGCTACTCCAGCCCCAGCATTTT. Its translation: CASSQSRVGLLQPQHF.

This chain connects TRBV28 to TRBJ2-5; the match to TRBD2 covers 7 bases. CDR1 and CDR2 (germline): MDHEN, SYDVKM. J was trimmed by 0 bases and V by 4 bases; bases with no gene match: 2. The CDR3 is 14 amino acids. CDR3 bases: TGTGCCAGCAGTTGGGAGGGGTACCAAGAGACCCAGTACTTC. Protein product: CASSWEGYQETQYF.

The chain combines TRBV28 with TRBJ1-1, with no clear D. The CDR3 totals 13 residues. Trimming removed 2 bases from V and 0 bases from J, with 4 bases in between. Germline-derived CDR1 and CDR2 are MDHEN and SYDVKM. CDR3: CASSLVVNTEAFF. The DNA of the CDR3 is TGTGCCAGCAGTTTAGTCGTGAACACTGAAGCTTTCTTT. Based on the CDR3 plus reference TRBV28 and TRBJ1-1, the full variable domain is DVKVTQSSRYLVKRTGEKVFLECVQDMDHENMFWYRQDPGLGLRLIYFSYDVKMKEKGDIPEGYSVSREKKERFSLILESASTNQTSMYLCASSLVVNTEAFFGQGTRLTVV.

The chain is built from TRBV29-1 and TRBJ2-5, with TRBD2 matching over 8 bases. J gave up 2 bases and V 6 bases, and 8 bases lay outside the gene matches. The length of the CDR3 is 14 residues. Per the germline V gene, CDR1 is SQVTM and CDR2 is ANQGSEA. The CDR3 DNA reads as TGCAGCGTAGCGGGAGCAGAGGGGCAAGAGACCCAGTACTTC. This translates into CSVAGAEGQETQYF.

The rearrangement links TRBV18 to TRBJ1-2; no clear D. Trimming took 2 bases from V and 4 from J, leaving 17 bases between them. This CDR3 is 16 amino acids long. Germline CDR1 and CDR2: KGHSH and LQKENI. The CDR3 DNA sequence: TGTGCCAGCTCACCATACGGTCTCACGTCCCTCTATGGCTACACCTTC. As protein: CASSPYGLTSLYGYTF.

The V and J genes are TRBV25-1 and TRBJ2-7, with 14 bases fitting TRBD2. CDR3 length equals 16 residues. CDR1 and CDR2 from the germline V gene are MGHDK and SYGVNS. V was pared by 6 bases and J by 4 bases, with 8 bases of the junction left unmatched. The chain's CDR3 is CASSDTGTSGRYEQYF. The CDR3 nucleotides are TGTGCCAGCAGCGACACCGGGACTAGCGGGAGATACGAGCAGTACTTC.

The genes are TRBV27 and TRBJ1-2; tentative D call: TRBD1 (6 bases). CDR1 MNHEY and CDR2 SMNVEV come from the germline V gene (reference sequence). CDR3 size: 13 residues. V was shortened by 2 bases and J by 6 bases, with 10 bases between the two germline ends. This CDR3 is CASSLARGHGYTF. In DNA, the CDR3 is TGTGCCAGCAGTTTAGCCAGGGGTCATGGCTACACCTTC.

The CDR3 loop is CASSPKTGASEAFF. The CDR3 nucleotides are TGTGCCAGCAGTCCCAAAACGGGGGCAAGTGAAGCTTTCTTT. This chain uses TRBV25-1 with TRBJ1-1, with a tentative D call TRBD1 (6 bases). The V end was cut by 5 bases, the J end by 7 bases, with 17 bases between. The CDR3 sequence is 14 residues long. Per the germline V gene, CDR1 is MGHDK and CDR2 is SYGVNS. The variable domain in full, with the rest retrieved from reference TRBV25-1 and TRBJ1-1, is EADIYQTPRYLVIGTGKKITLECSQTMGHDKMYWYQQDPGMELHLIHYSYGVNSTEKGDLSSESTVSRIRTEHFPLTLESARPSHTSQYLCASSPKTGASEAFFGQGTRLTVV.

This clone was found a few times. This rearrangement joins TRBV4-2 to TRBJ2-2; TRBD2 matches at 7 bases. The ends lost 5 bases at V and 3 bases at J; junction bases unmatched: 3. Germline V gene data show CDR1 as LGHNA and CDR2 as YNFKEQ. The CDR3 length is 14 residues. CDR3 in DNA: TGTGCCAGCAGCGGGAGGGCCGACACCGGGGAGCTGTTTTTT. Its translation: CASSGRADTGELFF.

This clone was seen once. The chain carries TRBV7-9 and TRBJ2-1, with D hard to call. Looked up from germline, CDR1 is SEHNR and CDR2 is FQNEAQ (reference sequence). V lost 6 bases, J lost 8 bases, and 8 bases lay in between. The CDR3 totals 11 residues. CDR3 sequence (DNA): TGTGCCAGCAGAGGAGTCGATGAGCAGTTCTTC. Translation gives CASRGVDEQFF.